This paragraph reports one T cell receptor beta chain. Naivety among CD8 cells was defined by CD45RO negativity and positive CCR7 selection, thereby excluding terminally differentiated effector memory CD45RA+ cells. This CDR3 contains 14 residues. V lost 4 bases and J 0 bases, leaving 6 bases between the germline ends. Per the germline V gene, CDR1 is MGHDK and CDR2 is SYGVNS. This entry is derived from a study of shared clonotypes between healthy human individuals. Libraries were prepared by immunoSEQ multiplex PCR; TCRdb keeps only in-frame clonotypes and omits some of them. The data contain over 2 million clones, about 95% of them singletons.

Sequenced input: naive CD8+ T cells sorted from blood. The chain couples TRBV25-1 to TRBJ1-4; D is uncertain. The TCR comes from a man younger than 35 in good health. This chain's CDR3 is CASSVGSTNEKLFF. The CDR3, as DNA: TGTGCCAGCAGTGTGGGGTCAACTAATGAAAAACTGTTTTTT.